The 10 T cell receptor beta chains given below trace back to one sample, sequenced in a study of cytomegalovirus exposure and HLA in healthy donors. The PCR contained 60 Vbeta and 13 Jbeta primers. Repertoires were generated with immunoSEQ multiplex PCR, while TCRdb's copy carries only in-frame clones and drops some. The sample's table shows approximately 75,000 clones. The specimen was PBMCs. Source of these receptors: a man between 40 and 49 years old in good health and CMV-seronegative.

The chain recombines TRBV27 with TRBJ2-2; 12 bases align to TRBD2. The junction had 7 bases not matched to a gene; V was cut back by 10 bases and J by 7 bases. Germline lookup yields CDR1 MNHEY and CDR2 SMNVEV (reference sequence). CDR3 length: 14 amino acids. In DNA form, the CDR3 reads TGTGCCACCAGACTAGCGGGGGAAAACGGGGAGCTGTTTTTT. Amino acid sequence: CATRLAGENGELFF.

The chain has TRBV15 and TRBJ2-5, with D unclear. The germline V gene encodes CDR1 LNHNV and CDR2 YYDKDF (reference sequence). Trimming pared 0 bases from V and 1 base from J, leaving 6 bases between. This CDR3 has 14 amino acids. This chain's CDR3 is CATSRDHSQETQYF. CDR3 coding DNA: TGTGCCACCAGCAGAGATCATAGCCAAGAGACCCAGTACTTC.

J is TRBJ2-7 and V is TRBV6-1; D is perhaps TRBD2 (5 bases). The germline V gene encodes CDR1 MNHNS and CDR2 SASEGT. The CDR3 is 15 residues long. V dropped 4 bases and J dropped 9 bases, with 22 bases sitting between them. The CDR3 region is CASSGRPSPLLAQYF. Written as DNA, the CDR3 is TGTGCCAGCAGTGGGAGGCCCTCGCCCCTCCTCGCGCAGTACTTC.

The chain recombines TRBV5-6 with TRBJ2-5; 9 bases map to TRBD1. CDR1 SGHDT and CDR2 YYEEEE come from the germline V gene. CDR3 length: 15 residues. J lost 5 bases, V lost 6 bases, and 11 bases had no gene match. The CDR3 loop reads CASTLPGTGKETQYF. CDR3 nucleotide sequence: TGTGCCAGCACCCTACCCGGGACAGGGAAGGAGACCCAGTACTTC.

The chain links TRBV5-1 to TRBJ2-7, with 7 bases identical to TRBD1. V gave up 4 bases and J gave up 2 bases; unmatched junction bases: 6. This CDR3 is built from 14 residues. Germline V gene sequence: CDR1 SGHRS, CDR2 YFSETQ. CDR3 sequence reads: CASSLPGQPYEQYF. For the CDR3, the DNA is TGCGCCAGCAGCCTTCCGGGACAGCCCTACGAGCAGTACTTC.

The gene calls are TRBV4-3 and TRBJ2-3; 9 bases are a match to TRBD2. Germline V gene lookup returns CDR1 LGHNA and CDR2 YSLEER. The CDR3 is 18 residues long. Unmatched junction bases numbered 15, after V lost 0 bases and J lost 8 bases. CDR3 sequence reads: CASSQDPYQRGVGGTQYF. CDR3 DNA sequence: TGCGCCAGCAGCCAAGATCCTTACCAGCGGGGGGTGGGGGGTACGCAGTATTTT.

The rearrangement links TRBV4-1 to TRBJ2-7, with TRBD1 matching 10 bases. The CDR3 runs 16 residues. CDR1 and CDR2 from the germline V gene are MGHRA and YSYEKL. Germline trimming cut 1 base from V and 2 bases from J; bases unmatched to any gene: 5. The CDR3 sequence: CASSQVWGQGPYEQYF. The CDR3 DNA reads TGCGCCAGCAGCCAAGTGTGGGGACAGGGGCCCTACGAGCAGTACTTC.

Points on this clone: The sample carries other DNA sequences with the same CDR3. The V and J genes are TRBV11-2 and TRBJ1-2, with D tentatively TRBD1 (5 bases). The CDR3 runs 13 residues. CDR1 and CDR2 (germline): SGHAT, FQNNGV. Trimming took off 1 base at V and 3 bases at J, with 6 bases between the two ends. The CDR3 DNA reads TGTGCCAGCAGCTTAGCACAGGACTATGGCTACACCTTC. This translates into CASSLAQDYGYTF.

V and J are TRBV28 and TRBJ2-7; 10 nucleotides agree with TRBD2. This CDR3 is 13 amino acids long. V trimming: 8 bases; J trimming: 3 bases; junction bases outside the gene matches: 4. Germline-derived CDR1 and CDR2 are MDHEN and SYDVKM. CDR3 region: CASRTSGLYEQYF. In DNA form, the CDR3 reads TGTGCCAGCCGGACTAGCGGCCTCTACGAGCAGTACTTC.

The V gene is TRBV25-1, the J gene TRBJ1-5; no definite D call. CDR1 and CDR2 (germline): MGHDK, SYGVNS. This CDR3 spans 12 amino acids. The germline V and J ends were trimmed by 4 bases and 4 bases, with 5 bases remaining between them. The CDR3 region has the DNA TGTGCCAGCAGTGCAGGTAATCAGCCCCAGCATTTT. Protein product: CASSAGNQPQHF.